The rows below give T cell receptor beta chains drawn from one sample of a study of T cell repertoires in cytomegalovirus infection. Using its own MiXCR run on the reads, TCRdb lists one record per CDR3 protein. Among about 160,000 distinct CDR3 sequences listed, about 15% were seen once. The material sequenced was CD8+ T cells from PBMCs. The receptors were gathered from a human donor in good health (CMV status not recorded). Some clones in this sample may be carry-over from other donors' samples. The CDR3 runs from the conserved cysteine through the conserved F or W. The order of the fields is clone size, J gene, D gene, V gene, CDR3 DNA, CDR3 protein. The D gene is left open where the match is weak. Not all rows give a size; the values are once, few, many and, for expanded clones, a class.

>NA|TRBJ2-1|TRBD2|TRBV28
TGTGCCAGCAGCCCGGGACTAGCGGGGGGCCGCTCCTACAATGAGCAGTTCTTC
CASSPGLAGGRSYNEQFF
>many|TRBJ2-1|NA|TRBV7-8
TGTGCCAGCAGCCCGACTATAAGTTCCTACAATGAGCAGTTCTTC
CASSPTISSYNEQFF
>NA|TRBJ2-7|NA|TRBV6-2/TRBV6-3
TGTGCCAGCACAGGGGCGAGAGGCCTATTCTACGAGCAGTACTTC
CASTGARGLFYEQYF
>NA|TRBJ2-7|NA|TRBV27
TGTGCCAGCAGTCCGGGGATTGGACCAAGGGAGCAGTACTTC
CASSPGIGPREQYF
>few|TRBJ1-2|TRBD1|TRBV12-3/TRBV12-4
TGTGCCAGCAGTTCGACAGGGCAGTATGGCTACACCTTC
CASSSTGQYGYTF
>few|TRBJ2-1|NA|TRBV24-1
TGTGCCACCAGTGACCCCCGTAACGGCTACAATGAGCAGTTCTTC
CATSDPRNGYNEQFF
>NA|TRBJ2-1|TRBD2|TRBV6-1
TGTGCCAGCAGTTCCACCGGGACTAGCGGACTTGAGCAGTTCTTC
CASSSTGTSGLEQFF
>NA|TRBJ2-7|TRBD1|TRBV12-3/TRBV12-4
TGTGCCAGCAGGGGGACAGTCAATGGTGCCCACGAGCAGTACTTC
CASRGTVNGAHEQYF
>many|TRBJ2-7|TRBD2|TRBV7-2
TGTGCCAGCAGCTTAGGACTAGCGTCGTACGAGCAGTACTTC
CASSLGLASYEQYF
>few|TRBJ2-2|TRBD2|TRBV7-3
TGTGCCAGCAGCTCCTCACTAGCGGGGGGCCCGAACACCGGGGAGCTGTTTTTT
CASSSSLAGGPNTGELFF
>NA|TRBJ2-4|NA|TRBV7-9
TGTGCCAGCAGCCCGCCTACCGGGCCCGGCAAAAACATTCAGTACTTC
CASSPPTGPGKNIQYF
>NA|TRBJ2-1|NA|TRBV7-7
TGTGCCAGCAGCCCCGGACCGGACCAATACAATGAGCAGTTCTTC
CASSPGPDQYNEQFF
>few|TRBJ2-2|NA|TRBV6-2/TRBV6-3
TGTGCCAGCAGTTACGCAGCCGGGGAGCTGTTTTTT
CASSYAAGELFF
>NA|TRBJ2-7|NA|TRBV25-1
TGTGCCAGCAGTGATGACGGGGACGAGCAGTACTTC
CASSDDGDEQYF
>NA|TRBJ2-7|NA|TRBV2
TGTGCCAGTAGAGGGGGTACCTACGAGCAGTACTTC
CASRGGTYEQYF
>NA|TRBJ2-5|NA|TRBV28
TGTGCCACCGCCTATACTGCAGCGGAAGAGACCCAGTACTTC
CATAYTAAEETQYF
>many|TRBJ1-5|NA|TRBV28
TGTGCCAGCAGTTCCGATACAGAGAGCAATCAGCCCCAGCATTTT
CASSSDTESNQPQHF
>few|TRBJ2-3|TRBD2|TRBV20-1
TGCAGTGCTAGAGAACCACTAGCGGGAGGGAGAGATACGCAGTATTTT
CSAREPLAGGRDTQYF
>few|TRBJ2-2|NA|TRBV7-3
TGTGCCAGCAGCCCCGGAATCCCGGGACCCCTGGGGTCCGGGGAGCTGTTTTTT
CASSPGIPGPLGSGELFF
>few|TRBJ2-7|NA|TRBV11-3
TGTGCCCCTCAAGGGGTTGTGGACCGACCGATCTCCTACGAGCAGTACTTC
CAPQGVVDRPISYEQYF
>few|TRBJ2-5|NA|TRBV7-8
TGTGCCAGCAGCACAGGGGGGCTAGCGGGAATTCAAGAGACCCAGTACTTC
CASSTGGLAGIQETQYF
>NA|TRBJ2-1|NA|TRBV19
TGTGCCAGTACTAAGACTAGAACGGATGAGCAGTTCTTC
CASTKTRTDEQFF
>many|TRBJ2-2|NA|TRBV7-2
TGTGCCAGCAGGGATCCGCGGACGGCGAACACCGGGGAGCTGTTTTTT
CASRDPRTANTGELFF
>NA|TRBJ2-7|NA|TRBV6-2/TRBV6-3
TGTGCCAGCAGCCCTACAGGGATTACACACGAGCAGTACTTC
CASSPTGITHEQYF
>few|TRBJ2-7|TRBD1|TRBV7-8
TGTGCCAGCAGCCTGGGACAGGGAAATTTTCTCCGCGAGCAGTACTTC
CASSLGQGNFLREQYF
>NA|TRBJ2-1|NA|TRBV6-2/TRBV6-3
TGTGCCAGCAGTTACCTCCCCGTGATAGGTTTATCCTACAATGAGCAGTTCTTC
CASSYLPVIGLSYNEQFF
>NA|TRBJ2-7|NA|TRBV28
TGTGCCAGCAGCGCCATGGGAGACTCCTACGAGCAGTACTTC
CASSAMGDSYEQYF
>many|TRBJ1-3|NA|TRBV10-3
TGTGCCATCAGTGAGTCCTTCGACAGCCAAAACACCATATATTTT
CAISESFDSQNTIYF
>NA|TRBJ1-5|NA|TRBV20-1
TGCAGTGCCCCGTGGGGAGGGAGCAATCAGCCCCAGCATTTT
CSAPWGGSNQPQHF
>few|TRBJ1-2|NA|TRBV29-1
TGCAGCGTTGAATTTTTGGTCTTGGACTATGGCTACACCTTC
CSVEFLVLDYGYTF
>NA|TRBJ1-2|TRBD1|TRBV18
TGTGCCAGCTCACCTAATGGGACAGGGCTGGTCAAGGGCTACACCTTC
CASSPNGTGLVKGYTF
>NA|TRBJ2-1|NA|TRBV7-8
TGTGCCAGCACCTCAAGGCAGGGAAAATCCTACAATGAGCAGTTCTTC
CASTSRQGKSYNEQFF
>NA|TRBJ1-2|NA|TRBV9
TGTGCCAGCCAGGTGATCCGACAGAACAACATCTATGGCTACACCTTC
CASQVIRQNNIYGYTF
>NA|TRBJ2-7|NA|TRBV7-2
TGTGCCAGCAGCCCAGTTGATCCCGTCCGGGAGCAGTACTTC
CASSPVDPVREQYF
>NA|TRBJ2-7|NA|TRBV7-9
TGTGCCAGCAGCTTAGGAGCCTCTCCGGAGCAGTACTTC
CASSLGASPEQYF
>NA|TRBJ2-5|NA|TRBV7-2
TGTGCCAGCAGCTTGAACGCGAAAGAGACCCAGTACTTC
CASSLNAKETQYF
>few|TRBJ2-1|NA|TRBV6-6
TGTGCCAGCAGTCCTTCCGGGGACTCCTACAATGAGCAGTTCTTC
CASSPSGDSYNEQFF
>NA|TRBJ2-7|TRBD2|TRBV7-2
TGTGCCAGCAGCCTAATAGCGGGAGTGCACGAGCAGTACTTC
CASSLIAGVHEQYF
>NA|TRBJ2-1|TRBD1|TRBV7-9
TGTGCCAGCAGCTTGGGGACAGGGGGCGCCTCCTACAATGAGCAGTTCTTC
CASSLGTGGASYNEQFF
>few|TRBJ2-1|NA|TRBV6-1
TGTGCCAGCAGTCTATCTAACCCCGGGACAAAGACCTACAATGAGCAGTTCTTC
CASSLSNPGTKTYNEQFF
>NA|TRBJ2-7|TRBD2|TRBV6-6
TGTGCCAGCAGCGCCGGGGGACTAGCGGGACGGGGTAGTGAGCAGTACTTC
CASSAGGLAGRGSEQYF
>few|TRBJ1-2|NA|TRBV20-1
TGCAGTGCTAGACTCAGGGAGACGCGTTATGGCTACACCTTC
CSARLRETRYGYTF
>NA|TRBJ2-7|TRBD2|TRBV7-9
TGTGCCAGCAATATAGCGGGACCCGACTACGAGCAGTACTTC
CASNIAGPDYEQYF
>NA|TRBJ1-1|NA|TRBV6-2/TRBV6-3
TGTGCCAGCAGCCCGGGCGAGACCTATGAAGCTTTCTTT
CASSPGETYEAFF
>few|TRBJ1-3|TRBD1|TRBV18
TGTGCCAGCTCAAAAAATCCGGGACAGGGAGAGGACACCATATATTTT
CASSKNPGQGEDTIYF
>NA|TRBJ1-4|TRBD1|TRBV9
TGTGCCAGCAGCCCGCAGGGGGCGATTGAAAAACTGTTTTTT
CASSPQGAIEKLFF
>few|TRBJ1-6|TRBD1|TRBV6-2/TRBV6-3
TGTGCCAGCAGTTACGGACAGGGGGGGTCACCCCTCCACTTT
CASSYGQGGSPLHF
>NA|TRBJ2-7|NA|TRBV4-1
TGCGCCAGCAGCCAGGAAGGGTATGGAGACGAGCAGTACTTC
CASSQEGYGDEQYF
>NA|TRBJ2-7|NA|TRBV7-9
TGTGCCAGCAGCCGAGGGATGGGAGGAAACTACGAGCAGTACTTC
CASSRGMGGNYEQYF
>NA|TRBJ2-3|NA|TRBV29-1
TGCAGCGTCGAAGGGAACAGCGACACAGATACGCAGTATTTT
CSVEGNSDTDTQYF
>NA|TRBJ2-7|TRBD1|TRBV6-5
TGTGCCAGCAGTTTCCCAGGACAGGGGACGGGGAGCTCCTACGAGCAGTACTTC
CASSFPGQGTGSSYEQYF
>few|TRBJ2-3|TRBD1|TRBV28
TGTGCCAGGCCCGGGACAGGGACTACGCAGTATTTT
CARPGTGTTQYF
>NA|TRBJ2-1|TRBD2|TRBV7-6
TGTGCCAGCAGCGGCCGACTAGCGGGAGGGGGTAATGAGCAGTTCTTC
CASSGRLAGGGNEQFF
>NA|TRBJ2-1|NA|TRBV7-2
TGTGCCAGCAGCTCCCGACGTTCCGGAGATCGTGAGCAGTTCTTC
CASSSRRSGDREQFF